These T cell receptor beta chains were read from a single sample in a study of T cell responses to AZD1222 COVID-19 vaccine. Generated by immunoSEQ multiplex PCR, the TCRdb table keeps only in-frame clones and is missing some. The table shows around 80,000 clones, with about 80% occurring only once. Sequences were derived from peripheral blood, sampled 28 days after the second AZD1222 dose. The receptors shown here come from an adult who received the AZD1222 COVID-19 vaccine. The CDR3 runs from the conserved cysteine through the conserved F or W. D genes are given only for firm matches. A row's size may be missing; if present it is once, few, many or a size class.

V: TRBV5-6
D: -
size: -
J: TRBJ1-1
CDR3: CASRFGSEAFF
DNA: TGTGCCAGCAGGTTCGGATCTGAAGCTTTCTTT

V: TRBV6-5
D: -
size: -
J: TRBJ1-1
CDR3: CASRTQTGRTEAFF
DNA: TGTGCCAGCAGAACACAAACAGGGAGGACTGAAGCTTTCTTT

V: TRBV7-2
D: -
size: -
J: TRBJ2-7
CDR3: CASSLGGYYEQYF
DNA: TGTGCCAGCAGCTTAGGAGGCTACTACGAGCAGTACTTC

V: TRBV19
D: TRBD1
size: -
J: TRBJ1-5
CDR3: CASRQGHQPQHF
DNA: TGTGCCAGCAGACAGGGCCATCAGCCCCAGCATTTT

V: TRBV7-9
D: -
size: -
J: TRBJ1-6
CDR3: CASSLTGTGDSPLHF
DNA: TGTGCCAGCAGCTTAACTGGGACGGGGGATTCACCCCTCCACTTT

V: TRBV5-1
D: -
size: -
J: TRBJ1-2
CDR3: CASSLEGLAASGGYTF
DNA: TGCGCCAGCAGCTTGGAAGGTTTAGCGGCCTCGGGCGGCTACACCTTC

V: TRBV30
D: -
size: -
J: TRBJ2-7
CDR3: CAWGISGIGEQYF
DNA: TGTGCCTGGGGCATTAGTGGAATTGGCGAGCAGTACTTC

V: TRBV6-5
D: -
size: -
J: TRBJ2-7
CDR3: CASTSQGHEQYF
DNA: TGTGCCAGCACCTCGCAGGGACACGAGCAGTACTTC

V: TRBV5-8
D: -
size: -
J: TRBJ1-5
CDR3: CASSLVPGTGSYSNQPQHF
DNA: TGTGCCAGCAGCTTGGTCCCTGGAACCGGATCTTATAGCAATCAGCCCCAGCATTTT

V: TRBV28
D: -
size: -
J: TRBJ1-4
CDR3: CASSLVGGTREKLFF
DNA: TGTGCCAGCAGTTTAGTGGGGGGCACTCGGGAAAAACTGTTTTTT

V: TRBV4-2
D: -
size: -
J: TRBJ1-2
CDR3: CASSRDPKTNAYYGYTF
DNA: TGTGCCAGCAGCCGGGACCCCAAGACAAACGCATACTATGGCTACACCTTC

V: TRBV3-1/TRBV3-2
D: TRBD2
size: few
J: TRBJ2-1
CDR3: CASSQGLEQFF
DNA: TGTGCCAGCAGCCAGGGACTAGAGCAGTTCTTC

V: TRBV5-4
D: TRBD1
size: -
J: TRBJ2-2
CDR3: CASSLGTGAGTGELFF
DNA: TGTGCCAGCAGCCTGGGGACAGGGGCGGGCACCGGGGAGCTGTTTTTT

V: TRBV28
D: TRBD1
size: -
J: TRBJ2-2
CDR3: CASSSPGQGWTGELFF
DNA: TGTGCCAGCAGTTCTCCGGGACAGGGATGGACCGGGGAGCTGTTTTTT

V: TRBV14
D: -
size: -
J: TRBJ1-2
CDR3: CASSQESGGYGYTF
DNA: TGTGCCAGCAGCCAAGAGTCAGGAGGGTATGGCTACACCTTC

V: TRBV19
D: -
size: -
J: TRBJ1-1
CDR3: CASSMTRVSEAFF
DNA: TGTGCCAGTAGTATGACGAGGGTTTCTGAAGCTTTCTTT

V: TRBV19
D: TRBD1
size: -
J: TRBJ1-3
CDR3: CASSRQGGAGNTIYF
DNA: TGTGCCAGTAGTAGACAGGGCGGCGCTGGAAACACCATATATTTT

V: TRBV20-1
D: -
size: -
J: TRBJ1-6
CDR3: CSASIRVSSPLHF
DNA: TGCAGTGCTAGTATCAGGGTGTCTTCACCCCTCCACTTT

V: TRBV10-3
D: TRBD1
size: -
J: TRBJ2-3
CDR3: CAITETGSETDTQYF
DNA: TGTGCCATCACCGAGACAGGGAGTGAGACAGATACGCAGTATTTT

V: TRBV27
D: -
size: once
J: TRBJ1-3
CDR3: CASRDSSSGNTIYF
DNA: TGTGCCAGCAGAGACAGTTCCTCTGGAAACACCATATATTTT

V: TRBV12-3/TRBV12-4
D: -
size: -
J: TRBJ1-6
CDR3: CASLGTYNSPLHF
DNA: TGTGCCAGCCTAGGGACCTATAATTCACCCCTCCACTTT

V: TRBV28
D: -
size: -
J: TRBJ2-7
CDR3: CASSPGATYEQYF
DNA: TGTGCCAGCAGCCCAGGGGCTACCTACGAGCAGTACTTC

V: TRBV28
D: TRBD1
size: -
J: TRBJ1-2
CDR3: CANTDREDGYTF
DNA: TGTGCCAACACGGACAGGGAGGATGGCTACACCTTC

V: TRBV19
D: TRBD2
size: few
J: TRBJ2-1
CDR3: CASSRLAASSYNEQFF
DNA: TGTGCCAGTAGTAGACTAGCGGCCTCCTCCTACAATGAGCAGTTCTTC

V: TRBV7-3
D: -
size: -
J: TRBJ2-1
CDR3: CASSLMGSGNSIPFF
DNA: TGTGCCAGCAGCTTAATGGGTAGCGGCAACTCGATCCCGTTCTTC

V: TRBV21-1
D: -
size: once
J: TRBJ2-5
CDR3: CASSHRDRGIQETQYF
DNA: TGTGCCAGCAGCCACCGGGACAGGGGGATCCAAGAGACCCAGTACTTC

V: TRBV2
D: -
size: -
J: TRBJ2-1
CDR3: CASSGGSYNEQFF
DNA: TGTGCCAGCAGTGGGGGGTCCTACAATGAGCAGTTCTTC

V: TRBV4-1
D: -
size: -
J: TRBJ2-1
CDR3: CASSQVWTAYNEQFF
DNA: TGCGCCAGCAGCCAAGTGTGGACAGCCTACAATGAGCAGTTCTTC

V: TRBV27
D: -
size: -
J: TRBJ2-1
CDR3: CASSFLPGSYNEQFF
DNA: TGTGCCAGCAGTTTCCTCCCCGGATCTTACAATGAGCAGTTCTTC

V: TRBV19
D: TRBD1
size: -
J: TRBJ2-7
CDR3: CASSPRTGASYEQYF
DNA: TGTGCCAGTAGTCCCCGGACAGGGGCCTCCTACGAGCAGTACTTC

V: TRBV15
D: -
size: -
J: TRBJ1-1
CDR3: CATSRPPSRDTNTEAFF
DNA: TGTGCCACCAGCAGACCTCCCTCACGGGACACCAACACTGAAGCTTTCTTT

V: TRBV6-1
D: -
size: -
J: TRBJ2-2
CDR3: CASSEGTANTGELFF
DNA: TGTGCCAGCAGTGAAGGGACAGCGAACACCGGGGAGCTGTTTTTT

V: TRBV3-1/TRBV3-2
D: TRBD1
size: once
J: TRBJ2-7
CDR3: CASSRDRGPYEQYF
DNA: TGTGCCAGCAGCCGGGACAGGGGGCCCTACGAGCAGTACTTC

V: TRBV28
D: TRBD2
size: -
J: TRBJ2-1
CDR3: CASSLGTSGRDEQFF
DNA: TGTGCCAGCAGTCTAGGGACTAGCGGGAGAGATGAGCAGTTCTTC

V: TRBV9
D: TRBD2
size: -
J: TRBJ2-1
CDR3: CASSVGTSGRVVSYNEQFF
DNA: TGTGCCAGCAGCGTTGGGACTAGCGGGAGGGTCGTCTCCTACAATGAGCAGTTCTTC

V: TRBV4-2
D: TRBD2
size: -
J: TRBJ2-7
CDR3: CASSQATSGRYEQYF
DNA: TGTGCCAGCAGCCAAGCGACTAGCGGGAGGTACGAGCAGTACTTC

V: TRBV14
D: -
size: -
J: TRBJ1-2
CDR3: CASSRIQGNYGYTF
DNA: TGTGCCAGCAGCCGCATACAGGGAAACTATGGCTACACCTTC

V: TRBV7-9
D: -
size: -
J: TRBJ2-7
CDR3: CASSQLAGLSYEQYF
DNA: TGTGCCAGCAGCCAATTGGCAGGCCTCTCCTACGAGCAGTACTTC

V: TRBV15
D: TRBD2
size: -
J: TRBJ2-7
CDR3: CATSRGTSGRAYEQYF
DNA: TGTGCCACCAGCAGGGGGACTAGCGGGAGGGCCTACGAGCAGTACTTC

V: TRBV6-2/TRBV6-3
D: TRBD2
size: -
J: TRBJ2-7
CDR3: CASSPGLAHREQYF
DNA: TGTGCCAGCAGCCCCGGACTAGCGCATCGAGAGCAGTACTTC

V: TRBV12-3/TRBV12-4
D: -
size: -
J: TRBJ2-1
CDR3: CASSLSSFNEQFF
DNA: TGTGCCAGCAGTTTGTCGAGTTTCAATGAGCAGTTCTTC